The present TCR beta chain was sequenced within a study of CD8 T cells in Susac syndrome. CD8+ and CD4+ T cells from blood underwent TCR beta sequencing. This CDR3 region has 14 residues. Between the trimmed V and J ends, which lost 6 bases and 2 bases, there was a span of 12 bases. The germline gives CDR1 MNHNY, CDR2 SVGAGI (reference sequence). An input of roughly 0.5 to 1 ug of RNA was subjected to reverse transcription using random hexamers. TCRdb re-called the immunoSEQ multiplex PCR reads with MiXCR, one entry per CDR3 protein. Of tens of thousands of distinct CDR3 sequences listed, about 94% are singletons.

The sample taken for sequencing was CD4+ T cells from PBMCs. The TCR was taken from a human donor with Susac syndrome. The V gene is TRBV6-6, the J gene TRBJ2-3; D call uncertain. The CDR3 region has the DNA TGTGCCAGCAGGCCCCACGCCGACACAGATACGCAGTATTTT. Its translation is CASRPHADTDTQYF.